The 15 T cell receptor beta chains below come from one sample, sequenced in a study of post-analysis software for immune sequencing data (dated by TCRdb to between 2014 and 2017). The paper's findings and limits, for the study overall: Significantly higher frequencies in patients than in controls were found for five TRBV segments, including TRBV5-6, TRBV5-1 and TRBV20-1.

No antigen has been assigned to these receptors. Receptors were amplified or captured by PCR. The instrument given in TCRdb is Illumina HiSeq 2500. To reduce PCR and sequencing biases, unique molecular identifiers were built into the TCR beta cDNA libraries. The public sequencing data were trimmed at Q25 with fastp and processed into clonotypes with MiXCR by TCRdb, which kept only in-frame beta chains. Under each unique CDR3 protein, matching rows form one entry showing the most common genes and DNA. The sample table holds roughly 400,000 distinct CDR3 sequences, of which less than 40% were seen once. The leading ten clones occupy roughly 8.2% of the sample. The sequenced sample was blood. These receptor sequences come from a girl aged 2 to 10 with multiple sclerosis.

The genes are TRBV5-1 and TRBJ1-1, with 8 bases lining up with TRBD1. V lost 2 bases to trimming and J lost 4 bases; unmatched junction nucleotides: 7. Germline V gene sequence: CDR1 SGHRS, CDR2 YFSETQ. This CDR3 comprises 15 residues. CDR3 protein: CASSFLITGGTEAFF. The CDR3 DNA is TGCGCCAGCAGCTTCTTAATAACAGGGGGCACTGAAGCTTTCTTT.

This clonotype was recorded a few times. The chain uses TRBV5-5 and TRBJ2-1, with D tentatively TRBD1 (5 bases). Looked up from germline, CDR1 is SGHKS and CDR2 is YYEKEE (reference sequence). Trimming left V 4 bases short and J 5 bases short, with 7 bases between. There are 12 residues in the CDR3. CDR3 in amino acids: CASSRQNNEQFF. The DNA for the CDR3 is TGTGCCAGCAGCCGACAGAACAATGAGCAGTTCTTC. The variable domain in full, completed from reference TRBV5-5 and TRBJ2-1, reads DAGVTQSPTHLIKTRGQQVTLRCSPISGHKSVSWYQQVLGQGPQFIFQYYEKEERGRGNFPDRFSARQFPNYSSELNVNALLLGDSALYLCASSRQNNEQFFGPGTRLTVL.

The V gene is TRBV27, the J gene TRBJ2-1; no firm D call. V dropped 6 bases and J dropped 2 bases, with 17 bases sitting between them. Per germline, CDR1 MNHEY and CDR2 SMNVEV (reference sequence). The CDR3 is made up of 16 amino acids. Here the CDR3 DNA reads TGTGCCAGCAGGCCGGACGGGCCCTTAGCCTACAATGAGCAGTTCTTC. Encoded protein: CASRPDGPLAYNEQFF.

This chain joins TRBV2 and TRBJ2-1; 12 nucleotides match TRBD2. In germline, CDR1 is SNHLY, CDR2 FYNNEI. Trimming at V came to 10 bases and at J to 4 bases, leaving 26 bases not matched to a gene. CDR3 length equals 21 residues. The CDR3 nucleotides read TGTGCCACCCTGAGAGTCTCTTCTAGCGGGAGGGCCCGCCGCCTTTACAATGAGCAGTTCTTC. Translating gives CATLRVSSSGRARRLYNEQFF.

This chain links TRBV19 with TRBJ1-6; 7 nucleotides align to TRBD1. V lost 5 bases and J lost 7; bases outside the gene matches: 8. Germline assignment: CDR1 LNHDA and CDR2 SQIVND (reference sequence). This CDR3 has 15 residues. The CDR3 protein is CASSVTGEWNSPLHF. CDR3 bases: TGTGCCAGTAGTGTTACAGGGGAGTGGAATTCACCCCTCCACTTT.

This clonotype was found a few times. This chain joins TRBV28 and TRBJ2-7; TRBD2 might be the D (7 bases). The closer fit of TRBJ2-5 to the DNA end suggests the J call may be wrong. CDR1 and CDR2 (germline): MDHEN, SYDVKM. The CDR3 totals 14 residues. CDR3 loop: CASRGGRRPETQYF. The CDR3 DNA sequence: TGTGCCAGCAGGGGGGGGCGAAGACCTGAGACCCAGTACTTC.

In its sample, this clonotype was seen a few times. The J gene is TRBJ2-4, the V gene TRBV7-2; 8 bases agree with TRBD1. The junction had 16 bases not matched to a gene; V was cut back by 3 bases and J by 0 bases. Germline V CDR1 and CDR2: SGHTA, FQGNSA. This CDR3 spans 20 amino acids. CDR3 coding DNA: TGTGCCAGCAGCTTGCGGGACAGGAGATGGGACTTAGGAGCCAAAAACATTCAGTACTTC. This codes for CASSLRDRRWDLGAKNIQYF.

The rearrangement links TRBV7-2 to TRBJ2-1; 8 positions match TRBD1. Germline V lookup: CDR1 SGHTA, CDR2 FQGNSA. The CDR3 covers 14 residues. After removal of 2 bases from V and 7 bases from J, the junction contained 4 bases not matched to a gene. The CDR3 sequence: CASSLPTGGNEQFF. Here the CDR3 DNA reads TGTGCCAGCAGCTTACCTACAGGGGGAAATGAGCAGTTCTTC.

The V and J genes are TRBV5-1 and TRBJ2-7; the D gene could be TRBD1 or TRBD2 (6 bases each). The V and J ends lost 5 bases and 2 bases respectively, with 14 bases between them. Germline V lookup: CDR1 SGHRS, CDR2 YFSETQ. The length of the CDR3 is 14 residues. The chain's CDR3 is CASRALGGTYEQYF. The CDR3 DNA reads TGCGCCAGCAGGGCCCTAGGGGGGACCTACGAGCAGTACTTC.

A note on this clonotype: A much larger clone is a single base away; this may be a read error. V is TRBV5-5 and J is TRBJ2-7; a weak D match, TRBD2 (6 bases). V dropped 3 bases and J dropped 1 base, with 11 bases sitting between them. CDR1 is SGHKS and CDR2 is YYEKEE in the germline V gene (reference sequence). The CDR3 is 14 amino acids. The CDR3 spells CASSWGVSSYEQYF. In nucleotides, the CDR3 is TGTGCCAGCAGCTGGGGGGTTTCATCCTACGAGCAGTACTTC.

This clonotype has ten or more counts. The chain is built from TRBV7-9 and TRBJ2-3; possible D gene TRBD1, 5 bases. Germline-derived CDR1 and CDR2 are SEHNR and FQNEAQ (reference sequence). The CDR3 loop spans 14 amino acids. The germline V and J ends were trimmed by 3 bases and 2 bases, with 9 bases remaining between them. The CDR3 loop is CASSLGGHTDTQYF. For the CDR3, the DNA is TGTGCCAGCAGCTTGGGCGGACACACAGATACGCAGTATTTT.

This clonotype has only a few counts. The V and J genes are TRBV29-1 and TRBJ2-1, with TRBD1 matching 7 bases. The CDR3 runs 15 residues. Per germline, CDR1 SQVTM and CDR2 ANQGSEA. Losses at the gene ends were 7 bases for V and 9 bases for J; bases not matched to a gene: 18. This CDR3 is CSAKRGTDEAGEQFF. DNA for the CDR3: TGCAGCGCTAAAAGGGGGACAGACGAAGCAGGTGAGCAGTTCTTC.

This rearrangement joins TRBV13 to TRBJ2-6, with 9 nucleotides matching TRBD1. The junction had 4 bases not matched to a gene; V was cut back by 1 base and J by 0 bases. CDR1 is PRHDT and CDR2 is FYEKMQ in the germline V gene (reference sequence). The CDR3 contains 18 residues. CDR3: CASSLAGQGLSGANVLTF. The CDR3 DNA is TGTGCCAGCAGCTTAGCGGGACAGGGCCTCTCTGGGGCCAACGTCCTGACTTTC.

This chain's CDR3 is CASSLGIQGRKLFF. The CDR3 nucleotides read TGTGCCAGCAGTTTAGGGATTCAGGGGAGGAAACTGTTTTTT. V usage is TRBV12-3 or TRBV12-4 and J usage is TRBJ1-4; D perhaps matches TRBD1 (6 bases). V was clipped by 1 base and J by 11 bases, with 14 bases between them. The CDR3 has 14 amino acids.

This sequence joins TRBV12-3 or TRBV12-4 and TRBJ2-1; weak D call: TRBD2 (5 bases). V was clipped by 1 base and J by 12 bases, with 19 bases between them. This CDR3 has 15 residues. CDR3 bases: TGTGCCAGCAGTTTAGTAGGAGAGAGGGCTTTACGGCAGTTCTTC. Amino acids: CASSLVGERALRQFF.